This T cell receptor beta chain was profiled in a study of shared clonotypes between healthy human individuals. Study conclusions and caveats: Compared with memory subsets, naive subsets generally had larger estimated richness. Of the naive CD4 clonotypes, approximately 5% were shared across four donors.

Selected positively for CCR7 and CD45RO-negative, naive CD8 cells excluded terminally differentiated effector memory CD45RA+ cells. This CDR3 spans 13 amino acids. V gave up 0 bases and J gave up 4 bases, with 8 bases separating them. CDR1 SGHRS and CDR2 YFSETQ come from the germline V gene. Deep-level settings were used for running the assay. Clones were read by immunoSEQ multiplex PCR, and TCRdb kept only the in-frame ones, dropping some. The data show just over 2,000,000 clones, with approximately 94% seen just once and 0.9% to 1.3% held by the top ten. As to this clone: Its target is unknown. The same CDR3 is also encoded by other DNA sequences in this sample.

Sequencing was done on a sample of naive CD8+ T cells sorted from blood. The chain has TRBV5-1 and TRBJ2-7; D gene unclear. This clonotype was sampled from a man in his late teens or twenties in good health. The DNA of the CDR3 is TGCGCCAGCAGCTTGGAAGTGGGTTACGAGCAGTACTTC. Amino acids: CASSLEVGYEQYF. Supplemented by reference TRBV5-1 and TRBJ2-7, the full variable domain reads KAGVTQTPRYLIKTRGQQVTLSCSPISGHRSVSWYQQTPGQGLQFLFEYFSETQRNKGNFPGRFSGRQFSNSRSEMNVSTLELGDSALYLCASSLEVGYEQYFGPGTRLTVT.